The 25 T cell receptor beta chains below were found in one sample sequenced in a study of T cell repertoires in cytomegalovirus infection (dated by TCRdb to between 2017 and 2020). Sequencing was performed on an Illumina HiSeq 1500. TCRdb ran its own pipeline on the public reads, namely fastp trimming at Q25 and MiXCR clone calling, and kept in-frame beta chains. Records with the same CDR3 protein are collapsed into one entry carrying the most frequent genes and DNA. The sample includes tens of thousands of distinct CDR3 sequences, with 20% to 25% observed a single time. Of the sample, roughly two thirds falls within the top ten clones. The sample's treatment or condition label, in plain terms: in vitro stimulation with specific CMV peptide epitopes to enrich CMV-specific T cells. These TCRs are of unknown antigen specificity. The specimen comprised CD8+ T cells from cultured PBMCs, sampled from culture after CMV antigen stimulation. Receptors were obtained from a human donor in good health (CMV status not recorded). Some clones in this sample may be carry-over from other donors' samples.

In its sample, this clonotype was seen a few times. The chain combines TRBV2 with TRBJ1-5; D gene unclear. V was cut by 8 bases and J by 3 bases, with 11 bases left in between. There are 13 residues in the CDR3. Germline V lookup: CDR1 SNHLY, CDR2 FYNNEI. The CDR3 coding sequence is TGTGCCAGCTCCGGACCTCCCAATCAGCCCCAGCATTTT. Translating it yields CASSGPPNQPQHF.

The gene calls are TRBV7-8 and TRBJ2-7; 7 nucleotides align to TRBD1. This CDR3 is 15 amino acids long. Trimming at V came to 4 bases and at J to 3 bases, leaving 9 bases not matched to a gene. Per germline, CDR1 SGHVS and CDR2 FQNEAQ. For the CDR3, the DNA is TGTGCCAGCAGCTCACCGGGACAGATTTACTACGAGCAGTACTTC. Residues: CASSSPGQIYYEQYF.

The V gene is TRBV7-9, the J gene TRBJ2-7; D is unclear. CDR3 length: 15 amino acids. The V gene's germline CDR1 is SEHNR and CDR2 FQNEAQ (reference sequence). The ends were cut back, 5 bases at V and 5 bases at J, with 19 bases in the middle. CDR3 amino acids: CASSVSGRPPDEQYF. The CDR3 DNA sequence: TGTGCCAGCAGCGTATCGGGTCGCCCCCCGGACGAGCAGTACTTC.

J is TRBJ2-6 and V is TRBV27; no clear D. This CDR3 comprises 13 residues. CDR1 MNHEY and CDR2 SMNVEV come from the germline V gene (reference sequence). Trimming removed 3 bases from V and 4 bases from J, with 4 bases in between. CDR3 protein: CASSFPGANVLTF. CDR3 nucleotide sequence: TGTGCCAGCAGTTTTCCAGGGGCCAACGTCCTGACTTTC. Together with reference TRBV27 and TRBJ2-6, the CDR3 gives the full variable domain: EAQVTQNPRYLITVTGKKLTVTCSQNMNHEYMSWYRQDPGLGLRQIYYSMNVEVTDKGDVPEGYKVSRKEKRNFPLILESPSPNQTSLYFCASSFPGANVLTFGAGSRLTVL.

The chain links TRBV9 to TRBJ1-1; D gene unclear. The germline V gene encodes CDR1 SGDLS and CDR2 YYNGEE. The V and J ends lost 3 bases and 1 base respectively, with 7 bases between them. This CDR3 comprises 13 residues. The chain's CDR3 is CASSAGSNTEAFF. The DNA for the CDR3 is TGTGCCAGCAGCGCAGGCTCGAACACTGAAGCTTTCTTT.

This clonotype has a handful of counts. The CDR3 here is CASSIVSEETQYF. The CDR3 DNA reads TGTGCCAGCTCTATCGTCAGCGAAGAGACCCAGTACTTC. This chain uses TRBV12-3 or TRBV12-4 with TRBJ2-5; D is undetermined. CDR3 length: 13 residues. The V end lost 8 bases, the J end lost 3 bases, and 13 bases lay between the germline ends.

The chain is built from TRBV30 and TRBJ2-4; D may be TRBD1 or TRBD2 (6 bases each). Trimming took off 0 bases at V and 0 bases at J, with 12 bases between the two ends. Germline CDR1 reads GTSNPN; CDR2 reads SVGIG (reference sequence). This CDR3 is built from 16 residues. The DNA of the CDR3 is TGTGCCTGGAGTGTTGGAGGGGGTATAGCCAAAAACATTCAGTACTTC. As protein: CAWSVGGGIAKNIQYF. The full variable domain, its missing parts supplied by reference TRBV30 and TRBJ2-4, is SQTIHQWPATLVQPVGSPLSLECTVEGTSNPNLYWYRQAAGRGLQLLFYSVGIGQISSEVPQNLSASRPQDRQFILSSKKLLLSDSGFYLCAWSVGGGIAKNIQYFGAGTRLSVL.

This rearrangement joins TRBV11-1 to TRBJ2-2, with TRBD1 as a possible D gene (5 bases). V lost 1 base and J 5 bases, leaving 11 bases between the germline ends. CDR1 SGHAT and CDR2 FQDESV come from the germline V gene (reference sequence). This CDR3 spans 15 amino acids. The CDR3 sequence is CASSLEGPRTGELFF. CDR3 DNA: TGTGCCAGCAGCTTAGAGGGGCCTAGGACCGGGGAGCTGTTTTTT.

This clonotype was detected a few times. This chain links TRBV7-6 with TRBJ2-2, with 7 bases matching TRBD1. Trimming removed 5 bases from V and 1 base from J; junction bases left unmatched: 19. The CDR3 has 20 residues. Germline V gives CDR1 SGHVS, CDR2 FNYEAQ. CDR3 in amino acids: CASSLKWWTPGQLNTGELFF. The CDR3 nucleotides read TGTGCCAGCAGCCTAAAGTGGTGGACGCCGGGACAGCTGAACACCGGGGAGCTGTTTTTT.

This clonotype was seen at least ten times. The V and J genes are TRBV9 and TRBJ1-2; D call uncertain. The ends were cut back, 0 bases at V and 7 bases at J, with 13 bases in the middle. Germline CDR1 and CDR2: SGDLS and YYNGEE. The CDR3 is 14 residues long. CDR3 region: CASSVGGPLRGYTF. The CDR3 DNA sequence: TGTGCCAGCAGCGTAGGCGGCCCGTTGCGTGGCTACACCTTC.

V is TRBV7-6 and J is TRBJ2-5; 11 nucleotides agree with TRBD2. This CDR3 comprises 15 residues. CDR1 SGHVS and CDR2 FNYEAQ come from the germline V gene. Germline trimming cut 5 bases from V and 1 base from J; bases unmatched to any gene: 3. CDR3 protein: CASSGSGGVQETQYF. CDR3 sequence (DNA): TGTGCCAGCAGCGGTAGCGGGGGGGTCCAAGAGACCCAGTACTTC. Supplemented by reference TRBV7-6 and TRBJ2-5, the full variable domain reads GAGVSQSPRYKVTKRGQDVALRCDPISGHVSLYWYRQALGQGPEFLTYFNYEAQQDKSGLPNDRFSAERPEGSISTLTIQRTEQRDSAMYRCASSGSGGVQETQYFGPGTRLLVL.

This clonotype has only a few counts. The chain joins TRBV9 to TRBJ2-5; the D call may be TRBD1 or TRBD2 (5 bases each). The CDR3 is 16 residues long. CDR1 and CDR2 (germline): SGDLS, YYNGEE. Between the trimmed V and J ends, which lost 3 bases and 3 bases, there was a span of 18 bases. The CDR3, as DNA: TGTGCCAGCAGCGAGCCCCTGAGGGGCGGAGAAGAGACCCAGTACTTC. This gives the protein CASSEPLRGGEETQYF.

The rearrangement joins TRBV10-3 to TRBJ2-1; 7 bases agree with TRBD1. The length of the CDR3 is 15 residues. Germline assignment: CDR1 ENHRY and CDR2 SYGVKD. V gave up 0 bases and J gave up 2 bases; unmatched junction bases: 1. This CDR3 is CAISESGQAYNEQFF. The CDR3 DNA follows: TGTGCCATCAGTGAGTCAGGACAGGCCTACAATGAGCAGTTCTTC.

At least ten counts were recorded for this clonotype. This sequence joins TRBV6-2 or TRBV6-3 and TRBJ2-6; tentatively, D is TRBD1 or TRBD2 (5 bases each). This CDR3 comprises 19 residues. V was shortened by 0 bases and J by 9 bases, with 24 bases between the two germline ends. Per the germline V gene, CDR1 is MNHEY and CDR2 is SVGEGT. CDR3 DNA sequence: TGTGCCAGCAGTTACTCAGAGTTAGGGACGGGTAACCAGGGCAACGTCCTGACTTTC. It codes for CASSYSELGTGNQGNVLTF.

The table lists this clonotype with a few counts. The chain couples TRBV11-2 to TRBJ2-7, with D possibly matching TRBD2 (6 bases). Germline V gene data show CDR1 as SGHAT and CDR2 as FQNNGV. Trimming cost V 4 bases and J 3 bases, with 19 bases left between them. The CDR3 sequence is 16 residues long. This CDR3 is CASSSSQTEGGYEQYF. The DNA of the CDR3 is TGTGCCAGCAGCTCCTCGCAAACAGAGGGAGGCTACGAGCAGTACTTC.

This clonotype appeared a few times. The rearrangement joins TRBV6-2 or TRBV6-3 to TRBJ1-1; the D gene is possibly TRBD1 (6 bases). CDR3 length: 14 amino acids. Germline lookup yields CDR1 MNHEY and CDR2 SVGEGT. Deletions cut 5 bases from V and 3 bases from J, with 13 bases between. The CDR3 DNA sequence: TGTGCCAGCAGTCACCACAGGGAGGACACTGAAGCTTTCTTT. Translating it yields CASSHHREDTEAFF.

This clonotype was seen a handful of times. The CDR3 region is CASSSGTGGHGYTF. In DNA, the CDR3 is TGTGCCAGCTCATCCGGGACAGGGGGCCATGGCTACACCTTC. The chain employs TRBV18 and TRBJ1-2, with TRBD1 matching over 12 bases. V lost 5 bases to trimming and J lost 6 bases; unmatched junction nucleotides: 4. The CDR3 covers 14 residues. Per the germline V gene, CDR1 is KGHSH and CDR2 is LQKENI.

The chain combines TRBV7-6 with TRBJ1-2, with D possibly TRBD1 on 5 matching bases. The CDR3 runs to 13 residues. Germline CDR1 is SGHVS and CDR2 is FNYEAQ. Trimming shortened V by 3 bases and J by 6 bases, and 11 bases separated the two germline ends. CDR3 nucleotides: TGTGCCAGCAGCTTCGGCGGGGGAGATGGCTACACCTTC. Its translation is CASSFGGGDGYTF.

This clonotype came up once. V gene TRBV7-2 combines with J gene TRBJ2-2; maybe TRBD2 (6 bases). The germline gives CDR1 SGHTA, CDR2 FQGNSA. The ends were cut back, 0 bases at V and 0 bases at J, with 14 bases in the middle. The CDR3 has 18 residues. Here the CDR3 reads CASSLAGGPLPNTGELFF. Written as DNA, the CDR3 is TGTGCCAGCAGCTTAGCGGGGGGACCCCTCCCGAACACCGGGGAGCTGTTTTTT.

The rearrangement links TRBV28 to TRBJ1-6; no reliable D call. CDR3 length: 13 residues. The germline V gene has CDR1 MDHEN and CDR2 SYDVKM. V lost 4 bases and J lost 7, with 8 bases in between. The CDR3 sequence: CASSYGGNSPLHF. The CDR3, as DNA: TGTGCCAGCAGTTACGGCGGGAATTCACCCCTCCACTTT.

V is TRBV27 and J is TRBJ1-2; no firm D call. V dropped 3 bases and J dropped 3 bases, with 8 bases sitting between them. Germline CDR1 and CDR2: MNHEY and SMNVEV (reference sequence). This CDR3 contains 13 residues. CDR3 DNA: TGTGCCAGCAGTTTGATCGCGGACTATGGCTACACCTTC. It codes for CASSLIADYGYTF.

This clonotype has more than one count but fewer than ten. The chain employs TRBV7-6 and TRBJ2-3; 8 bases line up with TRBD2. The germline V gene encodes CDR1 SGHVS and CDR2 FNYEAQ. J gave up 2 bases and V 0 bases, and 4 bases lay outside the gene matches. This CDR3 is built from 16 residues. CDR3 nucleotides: TGTGCCAGCAGCTTAGCTAGCGGGGTCCTCACAGATACGCAGTATTTT. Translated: CASSLASGVLTDTQYF.

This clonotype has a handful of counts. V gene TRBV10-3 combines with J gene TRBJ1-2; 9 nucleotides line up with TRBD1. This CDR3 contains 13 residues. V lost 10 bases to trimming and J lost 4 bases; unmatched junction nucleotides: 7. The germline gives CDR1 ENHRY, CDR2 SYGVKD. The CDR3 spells CATEDRGVYGYTF. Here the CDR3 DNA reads TGTGCCACCGAGGACAGGGGAGTCTATGGCTACACCTTC.

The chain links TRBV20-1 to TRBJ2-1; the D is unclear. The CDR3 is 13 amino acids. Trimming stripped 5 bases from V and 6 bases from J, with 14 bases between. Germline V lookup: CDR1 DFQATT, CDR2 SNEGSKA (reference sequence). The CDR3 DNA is TGCAGTGCTTCCCGAGGATCTACCAATGAGCAGTTCTTC. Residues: CSASRGSTNEQFF.

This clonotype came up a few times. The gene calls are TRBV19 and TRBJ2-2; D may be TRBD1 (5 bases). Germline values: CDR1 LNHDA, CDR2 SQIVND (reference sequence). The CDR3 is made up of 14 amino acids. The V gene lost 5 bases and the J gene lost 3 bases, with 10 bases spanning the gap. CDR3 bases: TGTGCCAGTAGTCCTACAGGAGACACCGGGGAGCTGTTTTTT. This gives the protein CASSPTGDTGELFF.